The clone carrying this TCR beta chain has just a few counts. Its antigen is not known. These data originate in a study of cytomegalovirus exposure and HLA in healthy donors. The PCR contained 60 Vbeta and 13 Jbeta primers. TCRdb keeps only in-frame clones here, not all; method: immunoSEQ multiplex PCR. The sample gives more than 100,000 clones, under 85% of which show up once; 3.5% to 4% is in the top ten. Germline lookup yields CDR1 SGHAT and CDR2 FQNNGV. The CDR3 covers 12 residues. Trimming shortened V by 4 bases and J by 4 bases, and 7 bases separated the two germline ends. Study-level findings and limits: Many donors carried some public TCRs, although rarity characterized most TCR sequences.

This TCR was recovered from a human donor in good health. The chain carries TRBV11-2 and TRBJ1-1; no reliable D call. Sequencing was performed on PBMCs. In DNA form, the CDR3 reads TGTGCCAGCAGCTCGAGAGGCACTGAAGCTTTCTTT. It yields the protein CASSSRGTEAFF.